This T cell receptor (beta chain) stems from a study of cytomegalovirus exposure and HLA in healthy donors. The PCR ran on 60 Vbeta and 13 Jbeta primers. Measured with immunoSEQ multiplex PCR; TCRdb has only the in-frame clones, and not every one. The repertoire holds approximately 150,000 clones, roughly 78% seen once, with about 13% in the top ten. This CDR3 comprises 14 residues. Trimming removed 1 base from V and 6 bases from J, with 12 bases in between. CDR1 is SEHNR and CDR2 is FQNEAQ in the germline V gene (reference sequence). Sequencing input: PBMCs. The gene calls are TRBV7-9 and TRBJ1-1; the D is unclear. The source of this sequence is a woman aged 45-60 years in good health and CMV-seropositive. For the CDR3, the DNA is TGTGCCAGCAGCTTAGATGCTGTCGCGGCTGAAGCTTTCTTT. Translating it yields CASSLDAVAAEAFF.